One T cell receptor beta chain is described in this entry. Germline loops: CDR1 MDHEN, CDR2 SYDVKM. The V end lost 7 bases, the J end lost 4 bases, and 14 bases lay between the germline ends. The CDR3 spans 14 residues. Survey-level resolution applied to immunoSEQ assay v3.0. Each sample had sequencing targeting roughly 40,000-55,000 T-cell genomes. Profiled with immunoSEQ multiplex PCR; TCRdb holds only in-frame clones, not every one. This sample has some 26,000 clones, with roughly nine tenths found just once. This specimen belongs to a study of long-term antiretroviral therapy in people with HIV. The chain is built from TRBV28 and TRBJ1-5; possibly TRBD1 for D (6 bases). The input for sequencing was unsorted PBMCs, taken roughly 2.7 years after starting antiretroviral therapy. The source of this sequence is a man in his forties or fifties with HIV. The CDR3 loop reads CASTRGGENQPQHF. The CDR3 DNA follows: TGTGCCAGCACTAGAGGGGGGGAAAATCAGCCCCAGCATTTT.